Listed below are T cell receptor beta chains from one sample, sequenced in a study of cytomegalovirus exposure and HLA in healthy donors. The table came from immunoSEQ multiplex PCR; TCRdb's copy has only in-frame clones and leaves some out. Of about 200,000 clones listed, 65% to 90% are singletons. What was sequenced was PBMCs. The receptors shown here come from a woman aged 25 to 39 in good health and CMV-seronegative. Each CDR3 is given with its conserved first and last residue. A D gene is named only where the DNA matches it firmly. The size entry is marked missing in some rows and otherwise reads once, few, many or a size class.

J | D | V | size | DNA | CDR3
TRBJ2-3 | TRBD2 | TRBV5-1 | few | TGCGCCAGCATCCTCGGTACGCGGGGGGAGACAGATACGCAGTATTTT | CASILGTRGETDTQYF
TRBJ1-1 | . | TRBV7-8 | once | TGTGCCAGCAGCTCCGCAGTGGTTAGCGCTGAAGCTTTCTTT | CASSSAVVSAEAFF
TRBJ2-2 | . | TRBV5-4 | . | TGTGCCAGCAGCCTATCTTCCACCGGGGAGCTGTTTTTT | CASSLSSTGELFF
TRBJ2-5 | TRBD2 | TRBV4-2 | . | TGTGCCAGCAGCCAAGGGGCCCGGGGGAGCGGGGGGGAGGAGACCCAGTACTTC | CASSQGARGSGGEETQYF
TRBJ1-6 | . | TRBV2 | . | TGTGCCAGCAGTAGGGAAACAGGAGGGAAAGCACCCCTCCACTTT | CASSRETGGKAPLHF
TRBJ1-2 | TRBD1 | TRBV28 | . | TGTGCCAGCAGTTCAACAGGGGAAATCGGTTATGGCTACACCTTC | CASSSTGEIGYGYTF
TRBJ1-2 | . | TRBV7-9 | . | TGTGCCAGCAGGCCCCCTAGGGGCTATGGCTACACCTTC | CASRPPRGYGYTF
TRBJ2-7 | TRBD2 | TRBV7-2 | . | TGTGCCAGCAGCTTAATAGCGGGAGGGCCAGGAGAGCAGTACTTC | CASSLIAGGPGEQYF
TRBJ1-1 | . | TRBV15 | . | TGTGCCACCAGGAACGCCTTAGAGGGCACTGAAGCTTTCTTT | CATRNALEGTEAFF
TRBJ2-1 | TRBD2 | TRBV2 | . | TGTGCCAGCATGGCAAGCCTAGCGGGAGAGCAGTTCTTC | CASMASLAGEQFF
TRBJ1-5 | . | TRBV9 | . | TGTGCCAGCAGCTCAACAGTGAGTCAGCCCCAGCATTTT | CASSSTVSQPQHF
TRBJ2-7 | TRBD1 | TRBV10-2 | . | TGCGCCAGCAGTGAGCCGGGACAGGGCTACGAGCAGTACTTC | CASSEPGQGYEQYF
TRBJ2-1 | . | TRBV29-1 | . | TGCAGCAGTGCGTACCTCCTAGGCAATGAGCAGTTCTTC | CSSAYLLGNEQFF
TRBJ2-7 | . | TRBV30 | . | TGTGCCTGGAGTCCCTCGGGTTACGAGCAGTACTTC | CAWSPSGYEQYF
TRBJ2-7 | . | TRBV5-1 | . | TGCGCCAGCAGTCCCGGGGTGCGCTACGAGCAGTACTTC | CASSPGVRYEQYF